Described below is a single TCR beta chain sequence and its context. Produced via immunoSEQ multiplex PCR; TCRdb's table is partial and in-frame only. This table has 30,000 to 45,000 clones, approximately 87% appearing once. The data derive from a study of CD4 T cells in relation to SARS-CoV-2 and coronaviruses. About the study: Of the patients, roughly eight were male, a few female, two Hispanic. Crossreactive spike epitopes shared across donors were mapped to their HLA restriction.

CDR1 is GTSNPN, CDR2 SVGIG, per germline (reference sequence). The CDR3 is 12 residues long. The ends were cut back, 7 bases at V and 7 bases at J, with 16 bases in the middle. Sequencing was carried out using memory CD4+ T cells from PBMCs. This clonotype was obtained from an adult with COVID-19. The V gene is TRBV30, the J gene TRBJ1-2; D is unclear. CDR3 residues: CASARGNGGYTF. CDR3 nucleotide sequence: TGTGCCTCCGCCCGGGGAAATGGTGGCTACACCTTC.